The 25 T cell receptor beta chains below all came from one sample that was sequenced in a study of CD8 T cells in ankylosing spondylitis. Each CDR3 protein gets one entry after TCRdb re-called the 5' RACE reads with MiXCR. This sample has about 52,000 distinct CDR3 sequences; 7.4% occur once, and the top ten carry roughly 8.1%. The sequenced sample was blood, either unsorted or a sorted T cell fraction (not recorded which). The receptors were gathered from a female donor with ankylosing spondylitis or in good health (not recorded which).

In its sample, this clonotype was seen many times. The rearrangement joins TRBV25-1 to TRBJ1-6; D not certain. The V end lost 2 bases, the J end lost 6 bases, and 8 bases lay between the germline ends. The CDR3 contains 14 residues. Germline loops: CDR1 MGHDK, CDR2 SYGVNS. The CDR3 DNA sequence: TGTGCCAGCAGTGAAGGGAAAGCTAATTCACCCCTCCACTTT. Translation: CASSEGKANSPLHF.

This clonotype has at least ten counts. This sequence joins TRBV11-2 and TRBJ2-1; D not certain. This CDR3 has 16 residues. Germline CDR1 SGHAT, CDR2 FQNNGV. V lost 5 bases to trimming and J lost 2 bases, with 16 bases between them. In DNA, the CDR3 is TGTGCCAGCAGCCCCACAGAAAAGGGAACCTACAATGAGCAGTTCTTC. Translating it yields CASSPTEKGTYNEQFF.

This clonotype was recorded many times. CDR3 amino acids: CASSLGELAGVNYNEQFF. In DNA, the CDR3 is TGCGCCAGCAGCTTGGGGGAACTAGCGGGGGTTAACTACAATGAGCAGTTCTTC. The chain combines TRBV5-1 with TRBJ2-1, with 11 nucleotides matching TRBD2. This CDR3 contains 18 residues. The trim removed 0 bases at V and 3 bases at J, leaving 8 bases unmatched. In germline, CDR1 is SGHRS, CDR2 YFSETQ. Full variable domain (missing parts from reference TRBV5-1 and TRBJ2-1): KAGVTQTPRYLIKTRGQQVTLSCSPISGHRSVSWYQQTPGQGLQFLFEYFSETQRNKGNFPGRFSGRQFSNSRSEMNVSTLELGDSALYLCASSLGELAGVNYNEQFFGPGTRLTVL.

This clonotype was counted ten times or more. The V and J genes are TRBV27 and TRBJ2-1; 7 bases are shared with TRBD1. V lost 5 bases to trimming and J lost 4 bases; unmatched junction nucleotides: 5. The germline V gene has CDR1 MNHEY and CDR2 SMNVEV (reference sequence). The CDR3 contains 14 residues. CDR3 DNA: TGTGCCAGCAGTGGACAGGAAACATACAATGAGCAGTTCTTC. This translates into CASSGQETYNEQFF.

This clonotype was counted between two and nine times. V and J are TRBV3-1 and TRBJ2-1; 9 bases are shared with TRBD2. Germline CDR1 reads LGHDT; CDR2 reads YNNKEL (reference sequence). The CDR3 has 19 amino acids. V dropped 0 bases and J dropped 4; count of bases not matched to a gene: 13. CDR3 protein: CASSQDAGSGGYSYNEQFF. CDR3 nucleotides: TGTGCCAGCAGCCAAGATGCCGGTAGCGGGGGATACTCTTACAATGAGCAGTTCTTC.

The chain couples TRBV3-1 to TRBJ2-5, with D possibly being TRBD2 (5 bases). Germline values: CDR1 LGHDT, CDR2 YNNKEL (reference sequence). The CDR3 length is 16 residues. The V and J ends lost 5 bases and 0 bases respectively, with 16 bases between them. As DNA, the CDR3 is TGTGCCAGCAGCTCAATGACCCTAGCTCACCAAGAGACCCAGTACTTC. Amino acids: CASSSMTLAHQETQYF.

With respect to this clonotype: A much more abundant neighbour one base away suggests this may be a read error. V usage is TRBV11-3 and J usage is TRBJ2-2; D uncertain. This CDR3 spans 12 amino acids. Germline V gene sequence: CDR1 SGHNT, CDR2 YENEEA. In DNA, the CDR3 is TGTGCCAGCAGCTCTGAAACCGGGCAGCTGTTTTTT. Encoded protein: CASSSETGQLFF. The full variable domain, with the rest looked up from reference TRBV11-3 and TRBJ2-2, is EAGVVQSPRYKIIEKKQPVAFWCNPISGHNTLYWYLQNLGQGPELLIRYENEEAVDDSQLPKDRFSAERLKGVDSTLKIQPAELGDSAVYLCASSSETGQLFFGEGSRLTVL.

This clonotype was recorded many times. The chain links TRBV15 to TRBJ2-2; the D is unclear. There are 12 residues in the CDR3. CDR1 LNHNV and CDR2 YYDKDF come from the germline V gene (reference sequence). V lost 6 bases to trimming and J lost 2 bases, with 4 bases between them. The CDR3 region has the DNA TGTGCCACCAGAAGTAACACCGGGGAGCTGTTTTTT. Amino acids: CATRSNTGELFF.

This clonotype was seen a few times. The V and J genes are TRBV6-5 and TRBJ1-1, with D unresolved. The V end was cut by 4 bases, the J end by 5 bases, with 14 bases between. Per the germline V gene, CDR1 is MNHEY and CDR2 is SVGAGI. The CDR3 sequence is 14 residues long. The CDR3 loop is CASSSPVGSTEAFF. The CDR3 DNA reads as TGTGCCAGCAGTTCCCCGGTGGGGTCGACTGAAGCTTTCTTT.

This clonotype was picked up many times. The chain is built from TRBV20-1 and TRBJ1-2, with D possibly TRBD1 on 6 matching bases. V shed 6 bases and J shed 1 base, with 15 bases lying between them. CDR3 length equals 14 residues. In germline, CDR1 is DFQATT, CDR2 SNEGSKA (reference sequence). The CDR3: CSARTPDSNYGYTF. CDR3 sequence (DNA): TGCAGTGCCAGGACCCCGGACAGTAACTATGGCTACACCTTC.

This clonotype has a count of ten or more. The J gene is TRBJ2-7, the V gene TRBV6-2 or TRBV6-3; possible D gene TRBD2, 6 bases. Trimming took off 7 bases at V and 5 bases at J, with 21 bases between the two ends. The CDR3 has 15 residues. CDR1 is MNHEY and CDR2 is SVGEGT in the germline V gene. CDR3 in amino acids: CASTPGRLRSHEQYF. The CDR3, as DNA: TGTGCCAGCACCCCCGGGAGACTCAGGTCCCACGAGCAGTACTTC.

This clonotype came up many times. This sequence joins TRBV12-3 or TRBV12-4 and TRBJ1-4, with D perhaps matching TRBD1 (5 bases). The CDR3 is 15 residues long. The V end was cut by 3 bases, the J end by 5 bases, with 13 bases between. CDR3 bases: TGTGCCAGCAGTTTTGGGACCAACTCAAATGAAAAACTGTTTTTT. Translated: CASSFGTNSNEKLFF.

In its sample, this clonotype was seen many times. CDR3 sequence: CASSPGTDPFYTF. As DNA, the CDR3 is TGCGCCAGCAGCCCCGGGACAGATCCTTTCTACACCTTC. J is TRBJ1-2 and V is TRBV5-1, with 7 bases that match TRBD1. Trimming took 4 bases from V and 10 from J; bases not matched to a gene: 10. The CDR3 runs to 13 residues. Germline CDR1 is SGHRS and CDR2 is YFSETQ.

This clonotype was seen ten or more times. V is TRBV19 and J is TRBJ2-5; 8 nucleotides align to TRBD1. CDR1 is LNHDA, CDR2 SQIVND, per germline (reference sequence). This CDR3 comprises 13 residues. The trim removed 7 bases at V and 4 bases at J, leaving 5 bases unmatched. The CDR3 protein is CASNPTGGETQYF. CDR3 nucleotides: TGTGCCAGTAATCCTACAGGGGGAGAGACCCAGTACTTC.

This clonotype has at least ten counts. The chain employs TRBV29-1 and TRBJ1-3; D might be TRBD1 (6 bases). The CDR3 is 11 amino acids. Trimming cost V 6 bases and J 3 bases, with 6 bases left between them. The germline V gene has CDR1 SQVTM and CDR2 ANQGSEA. In nucleotides, the CDR3 is TGCAGCGTACAGGGTGGAAACACCATATATTTT. It specifies CSVQGGNTIYF. Drawing the rest from reference TRBV29-1 and TRBJ1-3, the complete variable domain is SAVISQKPSRDICQRGTSLTIQCQVDSQVTMMFWYRQQPGQSLTLIATANQGSEATYESGFVIDKFPISRPNLTFSTLTVSNMSPEDSSIYLCSVQGGNTIYFGEGSWLTVV.

This clonotype was counted at least ten times. This rearrangement joins TRBV20-1 to TRBJ1-4; 9 bases are shared with TRBD1. This CDR3 comprises 17 residues. Germline CDR1 and CDR2: DFQATT and SNEGSKA (reference sequence). This CDR3 reads CCAPGQGTSPGNEKLFF. CDR3 coding DNA: TGCTGCGCTCCCGGACAGGGGACCTCGCCGGGTAATGAAAAACTGTTTTTT.

The table lists this clonotype with many counts. The V call is TRBV11-2, the J call TRBJ2-7; D is possibly TRBD2 (6 bases). In germline, CDR1 is SGHAT, CDR2 FQNNGV. The CDR3 is 15 residues long. V was cut by 5 bases and J by 3 bases, with 17 bases left in between. CDR3 amino acids: CASSLVRAGIYEQYF. For the CDR3, the DNA is TGTGCCAGCAGCCTTGTCCGTGCGGGGATCTACGAGCAGTACTTC.

V and J are TRBV11-2 and TRBJ2-7, with 7 bases fitting TRBD2. Losses at the gene ends were 0 bases for V and 1 base for J; bases not matched to a gene: 15. This CDR3 region has 19 residues. Germline V gene data show CDR1 as SGHAT and CDR2 as FQNNGV. CDR3 sequence reads: CASSLDEVTGGLGSYEQYV. The CDR3 bases are TGTGCCAGCAGCTTAGATGAGGTAACGGGGGGACTCGGGTCCTACGAGCAGTACGTC.

This clonotype was seen only a few times. The chain employs TRBV18 and TRBJ1-4; D not certain. Trimming cost V 5 bases and J 0 bases, with 4 bases left between them. The CDR3 is 13 amino acids. Germline-derived CDR1 and CDR2 are KGHSH and LQKENI. The CDR3 region is CASSETTNEKLFF. The CDR3 DNA is TGTGCCAGCTCAGAGACAACTAATGAAAAACTGTTTTTT.

This clonotype has at least ten counts. This chain connects TRBV5-4 to TRBJ1-2; D may be TRBD1 (6 bases). Germline values: CDR1 SGHNT, CDR2 YYREEE (reference sequence). The length of the CDR3 is 13 residues. V was clipped by 0 bases and J by 7 bases, with 10 bases between them. The chain's CDR3 is CASSLVGAGGYTF. Here the CDR3 DNA reads TGTGCCAGCAGCTTGGTGGGGGCTGGTGGCTACACCTTC.

This clonotype was detected many times. The chain has TRBV20-1 and TRBJ2-3; D perhaps matches TRBD2 (5 bases). Trimming took 6 bases from V and 0 from J, leaving 7 bases between them. Germline CDR1 and CDR2: DFQATT and SNEGSKA (reference sequence). This CDR3 has 12 residues. CDR3 DNA: TGCAGTGCGGAGCGGAGCACAGATACGCAGTATTTT. Residues: CSAERSTDTQYF.

In this sample, this clonotype turned up many times. The chain has TRBV5-1 and TRBJ1-1, with D maybe TRBD1 (5 bases). This CDR3 is 16 amino acids long. The V end lost 4 bases, the J end lost 3 bases, and 19 bases lay between the germline ends. In germline, CDR1 is SGHRS, CDR2 YFSETQ. CDR3 sequence (DNA): TGCGCCAGCAGCGCCTCATTGGGCGGGGGATACACTGAAGCTTTCTTT. Its translation: CASSASLGGGYTEAFF.

This clonotype has ten or more counts. V gene TRBV7-3 combines with J gene TRBJ2-1; 8 nucleotides match TRBD2. Germline-derived CDR1 and CDR2 are SGHTA and FQGTGA. The ends lost 5 bases at V and 3 bases at J; junction bases unmatched: 15. The CDR3 is 18 residues long. CDR3 sequence reads: CASSPVRSAGVSYNEQFF. The CDR3 DNA is TGTGCCAGCAGCCCAGTCCGGTCAGCGGGGGTAAGCTACAATGAGCAGTTCTTC.

The chain has TRBV7-2 and TRBJ1-1, with a possible D match to TRBD1 (6 bases). The CDR3 runs to 14 residues. V lost 4 bases and J lost 3, with 12 bases in between. Germline CDR1 reads SGHTA; CDR2 reads FQGNSA. CDR3 protein: CASSYEGVYTEAFF. CDR3 nucleotide sequence: TGTGCCAGCAGCTATGAGGGGGTCTACACTGAAGCTTTCTTT.

This chain connects TRBV7-2 to TRBJ1-3; D gene unclear. Germline V lookup: CDR1 SGHTA, CDR2 FQGNSA. This CDR3 region has 15 residues. The V and J ends lost 1 base and 1 base respectively, with 8 bases between them. As DNA, the CDR3 is TGTGCCAGCAGCTTAGTATCAGGTTCTGGAAACACCATATATTTT. Amino acids: CASSLVSGSGNTIYF.